The 27 T cell receptor beta chains reported below all come from one sample, sequenced in a study of T cell responses to AZD1222 COVID-19 vaccine. TCRdb's table, derived via immunoSEQ multiplex PCR, lists solely in-frame clones and lacks some. Of 100,000 to 150,000 clones in the sample, about 89% are singletons; the top ten hold 11%. The specimen was peripheral blood, collected on day 0 of MenACWY control vaccination. The receptors originated from an adult in good health.

The chain employs TRBV5-1 and TRBJ1-2, with a weak D call TRBD1 (5 bases). The CDR3 consists of 14 residues. V was clipped by 4 bases and J by 7 bases, with 17 bases between them. Germline V gives CDR1 SGHRS, CDR2 YFSETQ. The CDR3 bases are TGCGCCAGCAGCACCACCGGGACCACGGGTGGCTACACCTTC. As protein: CASSTTGTTGGYTF.

This chain links TRBV6-4 with TRBJ2-1; 9 bases line up with TRBD2. Trimming took 4 bases from V and 6 from J; bases not matched to a gene: 4. This CDR3 comprises 14 residues. Per the germline V gene, CDR1 is MRHNA and CDR2 is SNTAGT. CDR3 in DNA: TGTGCCAGCAGTGTAGCGGGAGAGAGCAATGAGCAGTTCTTC. This gives the protein CASSVAGESNEQFF.

The CDR3 DNA reads TGTGCCAGCTCGCAGGGTTTGAGCACTGAAGCTTTCTTT. Translating gives CASSQGLSTEAFF. The chain combines TRBV18 with TRBJ1-1; possibly TRBD1 for D (5 bases). Per germline, CDR1 KGHSH and CDR2 LQKENI. Trimming took 6 bases from V and 4 from J, leaving 12 bases between them. The CDR3 extends over 13 amino acids. The whole variable domain, filled in from reference TRBV18 and TRBJ1-1, reads NAGVMQNPRHLVRRRGQEARLRCSPMKGHSHVYWYRQLPEEGLKFMVYLQKENIIDESGMPKERFSAEFPKEGPSILRIQQVVRGDSAAYFCASSQGLSTEAFFGQGTRLTVV.

The V and J genes are TRBV5-4 and TRBJ1-4; 8 bases align to TRBD1. CDR1 SGHNT and CDR2 YYREEE come from the germline V gene (reference sequence). The CDR3 totals 16 residues. The V gene end was trimmed by 4 bases and the J gene end by 2 bases; junction bases not matched to a gene: 7. The CDR3 loop reads CASSKTGGATNEKLFF. The CDR3 region has the DNA TGTGCCAGCAGCAAAACAGGGGGGGCGACTAATGAAAAACTGTTTTTT.

The chain is built from TRBV7-9 and TRBJ1-5, with 7 positions matching TRBD1. V lost 5 bases to trimming and J lost 8 bases; unmatched junction nucleotides: 3. Germline assignment: CDR1 SEHNR and CDR2 FQNEAQ (reference sequence). This CDR3 is built from 12 residues. The CDR3 reads CASSLQGEPQHF. The DNA of the CDR3 is TGTGCCAGCAGCCTTCAGGGGGAGCCCCAGCATTTT.

V usage is TRBV7-3 and J usage is TRBJ2-1; D is possibly TRBD1 or TRBD2 (5 bases each). V lost 1 base, J lost 0 bases, and 13 bases lay in between. Germline CDR1 SGHTA, CDR2 FQGTGA. CDR3 length equals 17 residues. The CDR3 DNA is TGTGCCAGCAGCTTAAATGGGGCAGGGAGCTCCTACAATGAGCAGTTCTTC. Protein: CASSLNGAGSSYNEQFF.

The chain has TRBV5-1 and TRBJ1-6; a weak D match, TRBD1 (5 bases). Trimming shortened V by 4 bases and J by 11 bases, and 13 bases separated the two germline ends. Germline CDR1 reads SGHRS; CDR2 reads YFSETQ. The CDR3 spans 13 residues. The CDR3 bases are TGCGCCAGCAGCGCGACAGAGGGACCACCCCTCCACTTT. It is translated as CASSATEGPPLHF.

The chain combines TRBV3-1 (or the pseudogene TRBV3-2) with TRBJ1-1; D remains ambiguous. Trimming pared 1 base from V and 6 bases from J, leaving 12 bases between. CDR1 LGHDT and CDR2 YNNKEL come from the germline V gene (reference sequence). CDR3 length: 14 amino acids. The CDR3, as DNA: TGTGCCAGCAGCCAAGTTGGCGGGAAGGCTGAAGCTTTCTTT. Amino acids: CASSQVGGKAEAFF.

This chain links TRBV13 with TRBJ2-4; 10 bases agree with TRBD1. V was pared by 0 bases and J by 0 bases, with 11 bases of the junction left unmatched. The CDR3 loop spans 20 amino acids. The germline CDR1 and CDR2 sequences are PRHDT and FYEKMQ (reference sequence). Here the CDR3 reads CASSLGWTGGTILAKNIQYF. DNA of the CDR3: TGTGCCAGCAGCTTAGGTTGGACAGGGGGGACGATCCTAGCCAAAAACATTCAGTACTTC.

The chain has TRBV9 and TRBJ2-3; TRBD2 might be the D (5 bases). This CDR3 has 15 amino acids. Trimming took off 3 bases at V and 2 bases at J, with 13 bases between the two ends. Germline CDR1 is SGDLS and CDR2 is YYNGEE. The CDR3 sequence: CASSGGLPDTDTQYF. CDR3 coding DNA: TGTGCCAGCAGCGGAGGACTTCCTGACACAGATACGCAGTATTTT.

This CDR3 reads CAWSVGQGTQADTQYF. The CDR3 nucleotides read TGTGCCTGGAGTGTGGGTCAGGGGACCCAAGCAGATACGCAGTATTTT. This chain links TRBV30 with TRBJ2-3; tentative D call: TRBD1 (6 bases). CDR1 and CDR2 from the germline V gene are GTSNPN and SVGIG (reference sequence). V was clipped by 0 bases and J by 4 bases, with 17 bases between them. This CDR3 spans 16 amino acids.

V and J are TRBV12-3 or TRBV12-4 and TRBJ1-2; maybe TRBD1 (5 bases). V dropped 5 bases and J dropped 7 bases, with 14 bases sitting between them. The CDR3 totals 13 residues. CDR3 nucleotide sequence: TGTGCCAGCAGTACGCAGACCGGGGCTGGCTACACCTTC. Its protein product is CASSTQTGAGYTF.

V and J are TRBV6-2 or TRBV6-3 and TRBJ1-2, with D possibly being TRBD1 (5 bases). The ends were cut back, 5 bases at V and 3 bases at J, with 10 bases in the middle. CDR1 and CDR2 (germline): MNHEY, SVGEGT. This CDR3 comprises 13 residues. For the CDR3, the DNA is TGTGCCAGCAGTATCCGGGACTACTATGGCTACACCTTC. This encodes CASSIRDYYGYTF.

The chain recombines TRBV3-1 (or the pseudogene TRBV3-2) with TRBJ2-1; D is perhaps TRBD2 (6 bases). Germline lookup yields CDR1 LGHDT and CDR2 YNNKEL (reference sequence). V was pared by 0 bases and J by 0 bases, with 9 bases between. CDR3 size: 16 residues. As DNA, the CDR3 is TGTGCCAGCAGCCAAGATTTGACTAGCTCCTACAATGAGCAGTTCTTC. This encodes CASSQDLTSSYNEQFF.

The chain links TRBV4-1 to TRBJ2-1; TRBD2 matches 10 bases. J lost 0 bases, V lost 0 bases, and 8 bases had no gene match. This CDR3 region has 19 residues. CDR1 MGHRA and CDR2 YSYEKL come from the germline V gene. The CDR3 spells CASSQEGAGGPRSYNEQFF. The CDR3, as DNA: TGCGCCAGCAGCCAAGAAGGAGCGGGAGGGCCCCGCTCCTACAATGAGCAGTTCTTC.

This sequence joins TRBV7-9 and TRBJ1-2; possible D gene TRBD1, 5 bases. This CDR3 contains 14 residues. Per germline, CDR1 SEHNR and CDR2 FQNEAQ (reference sequence). The germline V and J ends were trimmed by 3 bases and 8 bases, with 16 bases remaining between them. Here the CDR3 DNA reads TGTGCCAGCAGCTTTGTGACTGGGGCCCGCGGCTACACCTTC. This sequence encodes CASSFVTGARGYTF.

This chain uses TRBV3-1 (or the pseudogene TRBV3-2) with TRBJ1-6; D ambiguous. CDR3 length: 15 amino acids. Germline loops: CDR1 LGHDT, CDR2 YNNKEL (reference sequence). Trimming shortened V by 2 bases and J by 11 bases, and 16 bases separated the two germline ends. In DNA form, the CDR3 reads TGTGCCAGCAGCCAAAGCCCCGGTCCGGGAACACCCCTCCACTTT. This codes for CASSQSPGPGTPLHF.

This chain uses TRBV7-2 with TRBJ1-5; D gene ambiguous. Germline values: CDR1 SGHTA, CDR2 FQGNSA. This CDR3 spans 13 amino acids. V lost 3 bases and J 5 bases, leaving 8 bases between the germline ends. The CDR3 nucleotides read TGTGCCAGCAGCTTCCTGCACGATCAGCCCCAGCATTTT. It codes for CASSFLHDQPQHF.

The CDR3 DNA is TGTGCCAGCAGCTTAGATGGTGGCGGTACGAACACTGAAGCTTTCTTT. Translating it yields CASSLDGGGTNTEAFF. This chain connects TRBV7-9 to TRBJ1-1; unclear D gene. The CDR3 is made up of 16 amino acids. Germline CDR1 SEHNR, CDR2 FQNEAQ (reference sequence). Deletions cut 1 base from V and 1 base from J, with 13 bases between.

The chain employs TRBV7-9 and TRBJ2-3; TRBD2 matches at 7 bases. Germline CDR1 SEHNR, CDR2 FQNEAQ (reference sequence). Trimming cost V 7 bases and J 4 bases; bases outside gene matches: 14. This CDR3 is built from 16 residues. CDR3 sequence (DNA): TGTGCCAGCACCCCATTGGTGGGCGGGAGAGCAGATACGCAGTATTTT. It translates to CASTPLVGGRADTQYF.

This chain uses TRBV23-1 with TRBJ1-4; D is uncertain. TRBV23-1 is sorted into the ORF group, with uncertain function. Trimming removed 3 bases at V and 0 bases at J, with 14 bases between. The CDR3 loop spans 17 amino acids. The CDR3 nucleotides are TGCGCCAGCAGTCACAATTTTACAGCTGCAACTAATGAAAAACTGTTTTTT. Translated: CASSHNFTAATNEKLFF.

This chain joins TRBV12-3 or TRBV12-4 and TRBJ2-2; D is ambiguous. This CDR3 contains 12 residues. With 6 bases removed from V and 3 bases from J, the gap between germline ends came to 5 bases. This CDR3 reads CASSLYTGELFF. Here the CDR3 DNA reads TGTGCCAGCAGCCTCTACACCGGGGAGCTGTTTTTT.

This clone was recorded once. The chain joins TRBV10-1 to TRBJ2-2, with a possible D match to TRBD1 (6 bases). Germline values: CDR1 WNHNN, CDR2 SYGVQD (reference sequence). Trimming took off 8 bases at V and 2 bases at J, with 9 bases between the two ends. The CDR3 sequence is 13 residues long. The CDR3 protein is CASEQGNTGELFF. The CDR3 coding sequence is TGCGCCAGCGAACAGGGCAACACCGGGGAGCTGTTTTTT.

The rearrangement links TRBV12-3 or TRBV12-4 to TRBJ2-1; the match to TRBD2 covers 7 bases. The V and J ends lost 7 bases and 9 bases, in that order; junction bases with no gene match: 3. This CDR3 has 11 residues. The CDR3, as DNA: TGTGCCAGCACTGGGAGGGTTGAGCAGTTCTTC. Translating gives CASTGRVEQFF.

The V gene is TRBV4-1, the J gene TRBJ2-5; D is perhaps TRBD2 (6 bases). The V gene's germline CDR1 is MGHRA and CDR2 YSYEKL. The CDR3 contains 14 residues. Trimming pared 2 bases from V and 5 bases from J, leaving 12 bases between. CDR3 in DNA: TGCGCCAGCAGCCAAACGGGAGTACAGGAGACCCAGTACTTC. The encoded protein is CASSQTGVQETQYF.

The chain employs TRBV4-1 and TRBJ1-2; tentatively, D is TRBD1 (6 bases). Looked up from germline, CDR1 is MGHRA and CDR2 is YSYEKL. The ends were cut back, 1 base at V and 7 bases at J, with 13 bases in the middle. The CDR3 spans 14 residues. The CDR3 nucleotides read TGCGCCAGCAGCCAAGCCGTCGGGGGGCTTGGCTACACCTTC. Translating gives CASSQAVGGLGYTF.

The chain combines TRBV7-2 with TRBJ2-5, with 7 positions matching TRBD2. The CDR3 has 14 amino acids. The V gene's germline CDR1 is SGHTA and CDR2 FQGNSA. J gave up 7 bases and V 5 bases, and 10 bases lay outside the gene matches. The CDR3 bases are TGTGCCAGCAGCCCACTAGCGTCAAAGGGGACCCAGTACTTC. Translation: CASSPLASKGTQYF.